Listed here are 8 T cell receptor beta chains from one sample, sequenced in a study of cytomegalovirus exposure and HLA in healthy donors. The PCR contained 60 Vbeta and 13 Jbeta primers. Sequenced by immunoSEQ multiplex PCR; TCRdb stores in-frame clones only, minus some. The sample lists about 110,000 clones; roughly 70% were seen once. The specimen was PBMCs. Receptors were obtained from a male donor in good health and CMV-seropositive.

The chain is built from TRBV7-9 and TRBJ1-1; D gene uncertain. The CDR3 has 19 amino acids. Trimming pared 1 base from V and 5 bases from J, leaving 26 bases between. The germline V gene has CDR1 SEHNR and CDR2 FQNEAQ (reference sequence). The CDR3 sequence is CASSLGVGGFRSLRTEAFF. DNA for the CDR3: TGTGCCAGCAGCTTAGGGGTAGGCGGATTTCGGAGTCTTAGGACTGAAGCTTTCTTT.

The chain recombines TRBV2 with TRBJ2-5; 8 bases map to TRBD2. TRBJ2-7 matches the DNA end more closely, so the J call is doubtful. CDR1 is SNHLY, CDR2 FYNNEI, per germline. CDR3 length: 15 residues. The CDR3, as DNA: TGTGCCAGCAGTGAAGACGAGCGGGAGTCCTACGAGCAGTACTTC. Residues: CASSEDERESYEQYF.

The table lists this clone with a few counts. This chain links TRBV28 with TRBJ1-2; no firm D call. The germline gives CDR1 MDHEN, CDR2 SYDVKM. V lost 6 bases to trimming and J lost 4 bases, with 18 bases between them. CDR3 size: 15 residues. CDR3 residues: CASRLDAGSSYGYTF. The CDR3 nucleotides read TGTGCCAGCAGACTAGACGCTGGAAGCTCCTATGGCTACACCTTC.

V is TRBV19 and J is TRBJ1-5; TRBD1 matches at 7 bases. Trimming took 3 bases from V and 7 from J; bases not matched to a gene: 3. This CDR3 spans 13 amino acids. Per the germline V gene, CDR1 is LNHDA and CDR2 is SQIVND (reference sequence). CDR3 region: CASSIRGRQPQHF. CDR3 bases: TGTGCCAGTAGTATCAGGGGGAGGCAGCCCCAGCATTTT.

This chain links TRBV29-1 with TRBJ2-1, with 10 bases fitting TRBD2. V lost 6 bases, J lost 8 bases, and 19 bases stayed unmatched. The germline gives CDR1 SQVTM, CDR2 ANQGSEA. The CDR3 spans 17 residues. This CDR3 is CSVLGDGLAGVVDEQFF. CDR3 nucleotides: TGCAGCGTCCTAGGGGATGGGCTAGCGGGAGTTGTTGATGAGCAGTTCTTC.

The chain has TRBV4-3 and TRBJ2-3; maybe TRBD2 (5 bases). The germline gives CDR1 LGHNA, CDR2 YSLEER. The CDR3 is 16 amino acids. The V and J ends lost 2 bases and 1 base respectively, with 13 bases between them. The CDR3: CASSQFSSGRTDTQYF. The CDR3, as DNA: TGCGCCAGCAGCCAATTCAGCAGCGGCCGCACAGATACGCAGTATTTT.

CDR3 bases: TGTGCCAGCAAGGGAGTTGCAACTAATGAAAAACTGTTTTTT. Its protein product is CASKGVATNEKLFF. The gene calls are TRBV27 and TRBJ1-4, with D unresolved. CDR3 length: 14 amino acids. CDR1 is MNHEY and CDR2 is SMNVEV in the germline V gene (reference sequence). Trimming stripped 7 bases from V and 0 bases from J, with 9 bases between.

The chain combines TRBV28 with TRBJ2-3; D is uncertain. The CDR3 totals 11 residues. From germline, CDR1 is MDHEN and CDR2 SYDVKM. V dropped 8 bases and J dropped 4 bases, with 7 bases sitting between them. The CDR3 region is CASGQSDTQYF. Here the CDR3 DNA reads TGTGCCAGCGGGCAGTCAGATACGCAGTATTTT.